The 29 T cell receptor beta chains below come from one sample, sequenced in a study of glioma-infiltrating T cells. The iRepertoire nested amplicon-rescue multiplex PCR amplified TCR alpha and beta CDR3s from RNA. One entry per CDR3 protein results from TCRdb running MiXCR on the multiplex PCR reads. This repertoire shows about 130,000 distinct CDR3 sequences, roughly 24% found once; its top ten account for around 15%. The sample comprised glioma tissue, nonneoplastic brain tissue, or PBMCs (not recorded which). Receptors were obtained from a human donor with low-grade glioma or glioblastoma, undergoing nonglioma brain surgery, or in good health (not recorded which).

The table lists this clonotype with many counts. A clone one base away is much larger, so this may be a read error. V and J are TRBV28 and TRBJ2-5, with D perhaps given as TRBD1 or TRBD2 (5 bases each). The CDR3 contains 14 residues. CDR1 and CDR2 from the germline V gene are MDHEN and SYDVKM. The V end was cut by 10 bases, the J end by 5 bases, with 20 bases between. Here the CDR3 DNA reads TGTGCCACCAGCCCCAGGGACGGGGATGAGACCCAGTACTTC. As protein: CATSPRDGDETQYF.

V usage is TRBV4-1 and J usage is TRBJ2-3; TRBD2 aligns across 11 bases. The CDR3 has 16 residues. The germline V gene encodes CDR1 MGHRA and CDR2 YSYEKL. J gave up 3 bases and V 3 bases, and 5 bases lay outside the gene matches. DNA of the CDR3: TGCGCCAGCAGCCAGCTAGCGGGAGGCGGGACAGATACGCAGTATTTT. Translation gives CASSQLAGGGTDTQYF.

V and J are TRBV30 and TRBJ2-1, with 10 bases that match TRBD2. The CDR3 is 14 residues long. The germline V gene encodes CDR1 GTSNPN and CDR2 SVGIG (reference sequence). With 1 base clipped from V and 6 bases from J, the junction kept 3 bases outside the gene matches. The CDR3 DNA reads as TGTGCCTGGAGTGCTCTAGCGGGAGTCAATGAGCAGTTCTTC. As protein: CAWSALAGVNEQFF.

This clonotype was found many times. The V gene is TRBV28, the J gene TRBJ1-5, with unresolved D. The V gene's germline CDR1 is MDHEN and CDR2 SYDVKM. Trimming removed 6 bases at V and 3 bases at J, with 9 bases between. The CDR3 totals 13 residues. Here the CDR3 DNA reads TGTGCCAGCAGGAAGGTGAACAATCAGCCCCAGCATTTT. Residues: CASRKVNNQPQHF.

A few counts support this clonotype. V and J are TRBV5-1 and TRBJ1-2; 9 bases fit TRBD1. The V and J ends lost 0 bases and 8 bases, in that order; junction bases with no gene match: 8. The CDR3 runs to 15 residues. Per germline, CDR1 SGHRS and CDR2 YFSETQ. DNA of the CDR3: TGCGCCAGCAGCTTGGCCGGGGGGACAGGGTACGGCTACACCTTC. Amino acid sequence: CASSLAGGTGYGYTF.

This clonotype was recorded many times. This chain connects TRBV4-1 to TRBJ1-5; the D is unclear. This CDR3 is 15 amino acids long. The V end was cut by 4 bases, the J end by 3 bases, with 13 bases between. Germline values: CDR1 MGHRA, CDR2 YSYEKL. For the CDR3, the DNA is TGCGCCAGCAGCCCCGAGCCCCTATTCAATCAGCCCCAGCATTTT. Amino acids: CASSPEPLFNQPQHF.

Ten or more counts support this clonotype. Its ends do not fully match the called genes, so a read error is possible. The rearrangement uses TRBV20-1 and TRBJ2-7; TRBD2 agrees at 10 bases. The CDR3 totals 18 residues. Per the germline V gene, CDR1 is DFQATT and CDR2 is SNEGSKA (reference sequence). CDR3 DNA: TGCAGTGCGAGAGGTTTCCTAGCGGGAGTCCCCCCATTCGGGGAGCAGTACTTC. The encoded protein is CSARGFLAGVPPFGEQYF.

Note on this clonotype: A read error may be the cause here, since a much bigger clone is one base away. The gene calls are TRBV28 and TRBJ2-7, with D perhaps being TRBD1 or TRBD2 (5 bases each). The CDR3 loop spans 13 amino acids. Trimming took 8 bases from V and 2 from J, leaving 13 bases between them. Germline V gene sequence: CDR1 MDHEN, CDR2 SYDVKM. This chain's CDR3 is CASLSGTAYEQYF. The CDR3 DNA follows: TGTGCCAGCTTGTCCGGGACGGCCTACGAGCAGTACTTC.

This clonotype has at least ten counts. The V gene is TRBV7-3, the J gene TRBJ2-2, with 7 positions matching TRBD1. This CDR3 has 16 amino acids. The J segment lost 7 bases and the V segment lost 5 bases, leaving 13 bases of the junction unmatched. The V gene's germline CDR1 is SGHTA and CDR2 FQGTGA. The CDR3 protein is CASSLQGQVGDGELFF. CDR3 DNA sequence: TGTGCCAGCAGCCTCCAAGGACAGGTTGGCGACGGGGAGCTGTTTTTT.

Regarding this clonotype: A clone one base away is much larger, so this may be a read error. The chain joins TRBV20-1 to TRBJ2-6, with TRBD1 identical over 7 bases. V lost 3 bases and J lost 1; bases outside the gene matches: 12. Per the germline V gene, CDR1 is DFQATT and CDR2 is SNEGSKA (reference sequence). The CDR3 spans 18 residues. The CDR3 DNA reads TGCAGTGCTAGGCCCCCCGAGACAGGGTCTTCTGGGGCCAACGTCCTGACTTTC. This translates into CSARPPETGSSGANVLTF.

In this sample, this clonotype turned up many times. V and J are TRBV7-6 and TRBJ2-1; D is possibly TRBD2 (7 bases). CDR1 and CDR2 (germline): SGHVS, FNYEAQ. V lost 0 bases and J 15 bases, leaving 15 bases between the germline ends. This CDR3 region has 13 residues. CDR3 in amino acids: CASSLALGGRGFF. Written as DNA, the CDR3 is TGTGCCAGCAGCTTAGCGTTGGGGGGGCGCGGGTTCTTC.

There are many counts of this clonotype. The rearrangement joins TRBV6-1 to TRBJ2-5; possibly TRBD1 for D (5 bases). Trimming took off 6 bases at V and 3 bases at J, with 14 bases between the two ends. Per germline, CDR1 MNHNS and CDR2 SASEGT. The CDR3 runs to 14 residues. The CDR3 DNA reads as TGTGCCAGCAGAGGAAGACAGTTGGAAGAGACCCAGTACTTC. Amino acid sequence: CASRGRQLEETQYF.

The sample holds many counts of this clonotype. This CDR3 reads CASSEPTGKTTEAFF. The CDR3 nucleotides are TGTGCCAGCAGTGAACCGACAGGGAAGACCACTGAAGCTTTCTTT. The chain links TRBV28 to TRBJ1-1, with 7 bases fitting TRBD1. This CDR3 spans 15 amino acids. J lost 4 bases, V lost 5 bases, and 10 bases had no gene match. Germline V lookup: CDR1 MDHEN, CDR2 SYDVKM.

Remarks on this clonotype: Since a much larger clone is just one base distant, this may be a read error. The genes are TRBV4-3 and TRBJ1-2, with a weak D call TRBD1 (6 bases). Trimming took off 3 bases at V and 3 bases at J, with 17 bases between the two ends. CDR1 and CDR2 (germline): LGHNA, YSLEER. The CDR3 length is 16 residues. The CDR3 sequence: CASSHGGIGGHYGYTF. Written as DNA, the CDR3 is TGCGCCAGCAGCCACGGGGGTATTGGGGGCCACTATGGCTACACCTTC.

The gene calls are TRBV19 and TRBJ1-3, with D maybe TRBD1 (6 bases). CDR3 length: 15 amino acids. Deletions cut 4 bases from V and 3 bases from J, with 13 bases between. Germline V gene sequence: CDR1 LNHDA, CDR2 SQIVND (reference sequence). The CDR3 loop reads CASSKDGGLGNTIYF. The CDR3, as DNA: TGTGCCAGTAGTAAAGACGGGGGGCTTGGAAACACCATATATTTT.

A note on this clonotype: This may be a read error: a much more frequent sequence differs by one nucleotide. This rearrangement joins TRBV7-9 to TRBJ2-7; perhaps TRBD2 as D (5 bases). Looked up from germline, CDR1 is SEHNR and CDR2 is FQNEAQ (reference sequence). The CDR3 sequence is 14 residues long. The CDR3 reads CAISLALAGIEQYF. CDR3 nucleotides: TGTGCCATCAGCTTAGCTTTAGCCGGGATCGAGCAGTACTTC.

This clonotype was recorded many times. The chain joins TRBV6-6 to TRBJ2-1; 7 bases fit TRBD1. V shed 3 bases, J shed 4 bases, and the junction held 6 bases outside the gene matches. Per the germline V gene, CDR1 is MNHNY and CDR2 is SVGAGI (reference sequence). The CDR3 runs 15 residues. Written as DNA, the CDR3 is TGTGCCAGCAGTTATTCGGGACAGCCTTACAATGAGCAGTTCTTC. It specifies CASSYSGQPYNEQFF.

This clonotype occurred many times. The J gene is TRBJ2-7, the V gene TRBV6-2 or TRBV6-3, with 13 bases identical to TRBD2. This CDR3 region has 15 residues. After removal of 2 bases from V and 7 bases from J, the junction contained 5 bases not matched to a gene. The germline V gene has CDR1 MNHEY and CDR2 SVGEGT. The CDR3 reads CASSYGLAGVGEQYF. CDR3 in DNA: TGTGCCAGCAGTTACGGACTAGCGGGAGTTGGTGAGCAGTACTTC.

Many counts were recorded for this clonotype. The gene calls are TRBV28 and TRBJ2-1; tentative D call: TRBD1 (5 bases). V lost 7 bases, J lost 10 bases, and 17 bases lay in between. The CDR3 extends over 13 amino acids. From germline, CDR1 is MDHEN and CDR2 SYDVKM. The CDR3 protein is CASTPFFAGEQFF. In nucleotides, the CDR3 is TGTGCCAGCACCCCATTTTTTGCAGGGGAGCAGTTCTTC.

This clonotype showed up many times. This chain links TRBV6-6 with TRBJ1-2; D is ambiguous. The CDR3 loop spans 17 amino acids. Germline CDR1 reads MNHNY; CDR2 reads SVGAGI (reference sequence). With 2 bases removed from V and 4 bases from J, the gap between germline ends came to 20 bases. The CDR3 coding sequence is TGTGCCAGCAGTTACCAGGCCCTGTCGATTCCTTCCTATGGCTACACCTTC. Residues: CASSYQALSIPSYGYTF.

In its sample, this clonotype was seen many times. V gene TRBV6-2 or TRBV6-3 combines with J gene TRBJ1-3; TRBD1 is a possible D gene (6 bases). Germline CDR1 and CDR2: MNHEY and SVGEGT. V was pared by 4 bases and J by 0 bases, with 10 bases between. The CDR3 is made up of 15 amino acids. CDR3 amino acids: CASSSWTVSGNTIYF. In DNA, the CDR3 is TGTGCCAGCAGTTCCTGGACAGTCTCTGGAAACACCATATATTTT.

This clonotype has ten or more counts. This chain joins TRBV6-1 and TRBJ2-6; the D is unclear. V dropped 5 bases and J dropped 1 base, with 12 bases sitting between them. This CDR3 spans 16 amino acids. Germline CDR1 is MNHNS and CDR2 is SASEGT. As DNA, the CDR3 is TGTGCCAGCAGTTTTCGGGCCGAATCTGGGGCCAACGTCCTGACTTTC. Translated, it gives CASSFRAESGANVLTF.

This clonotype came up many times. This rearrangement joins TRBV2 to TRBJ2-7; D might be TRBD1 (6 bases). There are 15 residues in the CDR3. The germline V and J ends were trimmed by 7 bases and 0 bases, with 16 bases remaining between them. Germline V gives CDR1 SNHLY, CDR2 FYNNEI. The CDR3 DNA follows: TGTGCCAGCAACGGAAGGGGGTCGAGCTCCTACGAGCAGTACTTC. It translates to CASNGRGSSSYEQYF.

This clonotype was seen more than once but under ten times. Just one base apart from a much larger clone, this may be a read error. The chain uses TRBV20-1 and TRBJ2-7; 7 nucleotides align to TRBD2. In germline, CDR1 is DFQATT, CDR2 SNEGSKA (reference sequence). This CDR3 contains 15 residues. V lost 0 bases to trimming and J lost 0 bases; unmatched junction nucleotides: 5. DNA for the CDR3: TGCAGTGCTAGAGATCTTGGGGGGGTCTCCTACGAGCAGTACTTC. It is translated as CSARDLGGVSYEQYF.

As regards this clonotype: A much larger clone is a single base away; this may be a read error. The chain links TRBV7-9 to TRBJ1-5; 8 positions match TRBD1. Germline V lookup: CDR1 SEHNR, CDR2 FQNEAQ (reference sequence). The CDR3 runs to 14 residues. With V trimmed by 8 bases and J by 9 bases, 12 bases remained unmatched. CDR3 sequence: CASGPSTGAWPQHF. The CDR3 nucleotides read TGTGCCAGCGGCCCCTCGACAGGGGCCTGGCCCCAGCATTTT. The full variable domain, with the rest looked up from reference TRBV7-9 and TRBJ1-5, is DTGVSQNPRHKITKRGQNVTFRCDPISEHNRLYWYRQTLGQGPEFLTYFQNEAQLEKSRLLSDRFSAERPKGSFSTLEIQRTEQGDSAMYLCASGPSTGAWPQHFGDGTRLSIL.

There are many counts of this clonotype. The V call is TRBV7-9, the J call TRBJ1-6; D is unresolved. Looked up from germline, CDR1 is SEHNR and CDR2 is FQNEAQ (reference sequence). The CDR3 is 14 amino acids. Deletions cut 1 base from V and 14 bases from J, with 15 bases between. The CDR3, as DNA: TGTGCCAGCAGCTTAGGACGGGATCGGTCATCCCTCCACTTT. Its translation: CASSLGRDRSSLHF. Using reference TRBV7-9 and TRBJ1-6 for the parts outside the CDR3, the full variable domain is DTGVSQNPRHKITKRGQNVTFRCDPISEHNRLYWYRQTLGQGPEFLTYFQNEAQLEKSRLLSDRFSAERPKGSFSTLEIQRTEQGDSAMYLCASSLGRDRSSLHFGNGTRLTVT.

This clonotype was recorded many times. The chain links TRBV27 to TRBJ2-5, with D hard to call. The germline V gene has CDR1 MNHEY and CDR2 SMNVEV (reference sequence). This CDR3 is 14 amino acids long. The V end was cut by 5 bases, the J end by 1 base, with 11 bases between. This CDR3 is CASSQGRSQETQYF. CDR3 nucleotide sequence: TGTGCCAGCAGTCAAGGACGGAGCCAAGAGACCCAGTACTTC.

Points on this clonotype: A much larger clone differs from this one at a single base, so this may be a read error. The CDR3 spells CGSRNTRELFF. CDR3 bases: TGTGGCAGCAGAAACACCAGGGAGCTGTTTTTT. The V call is TRBV2, the J call TRBJ2-2; D not resolved. The CDR3 length is 11 residues. Germline V gene data show CDR1 as SNHLY and CDR2 as FYNNEI.

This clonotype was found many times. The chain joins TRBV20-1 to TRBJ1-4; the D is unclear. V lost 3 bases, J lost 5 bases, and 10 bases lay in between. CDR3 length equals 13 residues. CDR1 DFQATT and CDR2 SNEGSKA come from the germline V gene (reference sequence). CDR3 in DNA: TGCAGTGCTAGTTCACGGTTAAATGAAAAACTGTTTTTT. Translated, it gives CSASSRLNEKLFF.